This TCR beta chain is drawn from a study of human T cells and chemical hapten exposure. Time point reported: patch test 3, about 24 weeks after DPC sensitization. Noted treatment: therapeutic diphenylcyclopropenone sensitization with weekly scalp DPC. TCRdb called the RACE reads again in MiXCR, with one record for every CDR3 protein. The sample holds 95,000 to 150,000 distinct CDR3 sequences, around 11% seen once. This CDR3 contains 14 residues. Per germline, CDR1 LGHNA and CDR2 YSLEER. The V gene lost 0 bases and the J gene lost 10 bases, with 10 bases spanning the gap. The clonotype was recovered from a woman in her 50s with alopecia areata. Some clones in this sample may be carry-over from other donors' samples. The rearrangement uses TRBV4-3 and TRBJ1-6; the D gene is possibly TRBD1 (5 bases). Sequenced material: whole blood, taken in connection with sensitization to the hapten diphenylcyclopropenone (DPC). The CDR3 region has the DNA TGCGCCAGCAGCCAAGACAGGGAGAGATCACCCCTCCACTTT. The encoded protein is CASSQDRERSPLHF.